The clone carrying this TCR beta chain was observed a few times. The antigen is unknown. Looked up from germline, CDR1 is MDHEN and CDR2 is SYDVKM. V was trimmed by 2 bases and J by 8 bases, leaving 10 bases between them. This CDR3 is built from 13 residues. 13 Jbeta primers and 60 Vbeta primers were used for the PCR. Repertoires were generated with immunoSEQ multiplex PCR, while TCRdb's copy carries only in-frame clones and drops some. This table has approximately 82,000 clones, around two thirds appearing once. The data were taken from a study of cytomegalovirus exposure and HLA in healthy donors. Notes on the study in general: As a later analysis showed, a missense DCLRE1C variant was linked to trimming of TCR beta V- and J-genes. Earlier analysis found most TCR beta V segments productive about 87% or about 30% of the time. In a later analysis, at a false discovery rate of 0.05, 17,000 or so TCR beta sequences matched HLA alleles. The only immune exposure information that was available was CMV serostatus.

The sequenced material came from PBMCs. V is TRBV28 and J is TRBJ2-1; D is ambiguous. The sequence was collected from a woman in her 30s in good health and CMV-seropositive. The DNA of the CDR3 is TGTGCCAGCAGTTTACCCCCAGGCTATGAGCAGTTCTTC. As protein: CASSLPPGYEQFF.